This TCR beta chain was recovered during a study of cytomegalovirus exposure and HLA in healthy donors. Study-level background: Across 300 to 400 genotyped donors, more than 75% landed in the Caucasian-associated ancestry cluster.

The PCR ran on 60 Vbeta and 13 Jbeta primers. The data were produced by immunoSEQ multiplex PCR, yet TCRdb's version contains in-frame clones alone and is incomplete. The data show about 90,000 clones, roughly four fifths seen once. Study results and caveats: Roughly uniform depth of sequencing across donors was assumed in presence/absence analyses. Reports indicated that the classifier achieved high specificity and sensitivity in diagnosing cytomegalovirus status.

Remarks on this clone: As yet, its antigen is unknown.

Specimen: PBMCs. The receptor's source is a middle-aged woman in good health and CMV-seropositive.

The CDR3 reads CASSIREFSTEAFF. The CDR3 DNA sequence: TGTGCCAGCAGTATCAGGGAATTTAGCACTGAAGCTTTCTTT. The rearrangement uses TRBV25-1 and TRBJ1-1; D perhaps matches TRBD1 (5 bases). Trimming left V 5 bases short and J 4 bases short, with 14 bases between. This CDR3 spans 14 amino acids. Germline values: CDR1 MGHDK, CDR2 SYGVNS.